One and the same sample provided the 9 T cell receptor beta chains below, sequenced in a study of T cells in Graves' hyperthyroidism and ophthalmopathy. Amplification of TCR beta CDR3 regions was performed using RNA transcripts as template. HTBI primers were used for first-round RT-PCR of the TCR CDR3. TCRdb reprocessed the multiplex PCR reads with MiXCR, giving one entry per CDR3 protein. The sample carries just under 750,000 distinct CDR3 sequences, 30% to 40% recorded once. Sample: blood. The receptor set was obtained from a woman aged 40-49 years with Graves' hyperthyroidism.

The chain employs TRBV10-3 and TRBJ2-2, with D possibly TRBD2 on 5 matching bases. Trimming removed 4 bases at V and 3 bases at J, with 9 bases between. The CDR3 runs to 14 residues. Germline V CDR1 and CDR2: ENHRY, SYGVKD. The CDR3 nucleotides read TGTGCCATCAGTGCGGACGGGGACACCGGGGAGCTGTTTTTT. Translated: CAISADGDTGELFF.

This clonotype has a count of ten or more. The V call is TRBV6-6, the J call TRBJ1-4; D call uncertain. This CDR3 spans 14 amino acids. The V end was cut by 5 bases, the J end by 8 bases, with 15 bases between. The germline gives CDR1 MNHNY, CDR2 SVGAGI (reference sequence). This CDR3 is CASSPLKSGEKLFF. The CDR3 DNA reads TGTGCCAGCAGTCCACTAAAGTCGGGCGAAAAACTGTTTTTT.

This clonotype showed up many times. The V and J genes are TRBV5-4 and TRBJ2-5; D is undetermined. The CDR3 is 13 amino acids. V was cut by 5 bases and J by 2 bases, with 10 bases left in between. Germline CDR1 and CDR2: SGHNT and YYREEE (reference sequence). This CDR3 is CASSYAPQETQYF. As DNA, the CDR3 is TGTGCCAGCAGTTATGCCCCTCAAGAGACCCAGTACTTC.

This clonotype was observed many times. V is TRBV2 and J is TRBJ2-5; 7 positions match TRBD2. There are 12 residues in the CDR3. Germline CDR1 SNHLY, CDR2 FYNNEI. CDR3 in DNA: TGTTCAACGAGGGGAGCGGGGGAGACCCAGTACTTC. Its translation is CSTRGAGETQYF.

CDR3: CASSEARLYGYTF. CDR3 coding DNA: TGTGCCAGCAGTGAAGCGCGACTCTATGGCTACACCTTC. This chain uses TRBV6-1 with TRBJ1-2; D is uncertain. V gave up 0 bases and J gave up 4 bases, with 6 bases separating them. Per the germline V gene, CDR1 is MNHNS and CDR2 is SASEGT. The CDR3 consists of 13 residues.

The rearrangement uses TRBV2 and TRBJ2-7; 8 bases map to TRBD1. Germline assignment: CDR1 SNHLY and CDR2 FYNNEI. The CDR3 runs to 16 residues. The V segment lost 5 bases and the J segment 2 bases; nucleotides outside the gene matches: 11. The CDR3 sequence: CASSPHMDRAPYEQYF. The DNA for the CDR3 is TGTGCCAGCAGTCCTCATATGGACAGGGCCCCCTACGAGCAGTACTTC.

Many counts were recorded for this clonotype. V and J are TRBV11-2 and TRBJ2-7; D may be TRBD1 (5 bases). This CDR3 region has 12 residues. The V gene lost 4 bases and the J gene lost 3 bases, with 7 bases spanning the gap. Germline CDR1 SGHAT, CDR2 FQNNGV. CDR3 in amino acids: CASSYTGYEQYF. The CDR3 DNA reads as TGTGCCAGCAGCTACACAGGCTACGAGCAGTACTTC.

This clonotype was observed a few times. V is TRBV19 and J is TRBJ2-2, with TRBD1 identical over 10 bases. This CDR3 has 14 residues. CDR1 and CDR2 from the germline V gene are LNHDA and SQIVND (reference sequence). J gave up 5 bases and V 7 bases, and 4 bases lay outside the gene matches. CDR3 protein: CASNPGQGTGELFF. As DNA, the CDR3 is TGTGCCAGTAATCCGGGACAGGGGACCGGGGAGCTGTTTTTT.

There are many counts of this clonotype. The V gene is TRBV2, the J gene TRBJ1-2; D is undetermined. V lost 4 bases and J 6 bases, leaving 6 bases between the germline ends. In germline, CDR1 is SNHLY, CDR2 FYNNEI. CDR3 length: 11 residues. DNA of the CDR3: TGTGCCAGCAGTGGGCTCGATGGCTACACCTTC. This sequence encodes CASSGLDGYTF.